This T cell receptor beta chain was recovered during a study of OX40 agonist ivuxolimab in advanced cancers. TCRdb's table, derived via immunoSEQ multiplex PCR, lists solely in-frame clones and lacks some. The data show 55,000 to 75,000 clones, with approximately 80% seen just once and about 2% held by the top ten. Baseline, cycle 4 day 1, and cycle 7 day 1 were the blood sampling points. With 0 bases removed from V and 8 bases from J, the gap between germline ends came to 5 bases. CDR3 length: 12 residues. Germline loops: CDR1 MGHDK, CDR2 SYGVNS. Study-level points and caveats: With doses of 0.1-3.0 mg/kg, partial responders showed among the lowest clonal expansion.

With respect to this clone: What it binds is unknown.

This sequence was found in an adult with an advanced solid tumor such as melanoma, head and neck, liver or kidney cancer. The sequences come from CD4+ or CD8+ T cells sorted from blood, collected in a trial of the OX40 agonist ivuxolimab. The chain joins TRBV25-1 to TRBJ2-1; D gene ambiguous. The CDR3 sequence is CASSEYDDEQFF. DNA of the CDR3: TGTGCCAGCAGTGAATACGATGATGAGCAGTTCTTC.